A single TCR beta chain is shown here with its context. In its sample, this clone was seen once. Its antigen is unknown. No base qualities exist here, and no much larger clone lies one base off it. This specimen comes from a study of shared clonotypes between healthy human individuals (dated by TCRdb to 2020 to 2022). In terms of the full investigation: The cohort included a few men and two women between 18 and 49 years of age. To increase sequencing depth and limit assay-specific biases, TCR repertoire library preparation and sequencing were carried out by different laboratories using diverse techniques. Between about 0.94 and 10 billion PBMCs per donor were obtained by leukapheresis. To estimate repertoire size and how much clonotype sharing occurs between individuals, the study deeply sequenced the blood TCR repertoires of roughly 5 healthy adults.

The investigation overall reported the following: Because the study included a small number of donors, the genetic and exposure-history diversity represented was limited. Based on pairwise subsampling, the degree of clonotype sharing among donors was expected to be affected by sequencing depth. Sampling was restricted to blood, and TCR repertoires in tissues likely differ from the TCR repertoires found in blood.

Donors were healthy HIV-negative adults with no recently reported acute infections or vaccinations. All donors were Caucasian adults living in Nashville, Tennessee, USA. For unsorted samples, 75 million to 90 million PBMCs were counted, and genomic DNA was extracted using the QIAamp DNA Blood Mini kit. Blood was obtained by leukapheresis, after which PBMCs were separated by Ficoll-Histopaque density gradient centrifugation and cryopreserved in liquid nitrogen vapor phase. TCR CDR3 regions were amplified from genomic DNA by multiplex PCR using the deep immunoSEQ assay. Genomic DNA extracted from each cell subset was distributed evenly over all wells of several immunoSEQ 96-well plates, and each plate served as one replicate. For unsorted PBMC, approximately 300 ng of genomic DNA, equivalent to around 33,000 T cell genomes, went into each replicate PCR. Genomic DNA from unsorted PBMC was sequenced over ten immunoSEQ deep assay plates. Purified libraries were measured with a Qubit 3.0 fluorometer, size-checked on a Bioanalyzer 2100, and measured again with the KAPA Library Quantification kit. Every immunoSEQ 96-well plate was sequenced on a separate single-read 150-cycle Illumina NextSeq 550 flow cell. Per the original workflow: Because the immunoSEQ output held only junctional sequences and lacked quality scores, the filtering could not match the filtering applied to full-length reads. To assign V/J genes and CDR3, sequences were annotated against IMGT germline references using PyIR, a Python wrapper for IgBLAST v1.9. Reads with weak V/J assignments (E-value above 1e-6), missing CDR3, stop codons, out-of-frame junctions, or ambiguous translated residues were removed. A V3J clonotype was defined by an identical inferred V gene, J gene, and CDR3 amino acid sequence. Percentage overlap between repertoires was computed as shared unique clonotypes divided by the size of the smaller repertoire. Richness of each repertoire was evaluated using RTK rarefaction, the Chao1 estimator, and Recon v2.1 estimates of unobserved clonotypes. TCRdb took this table from immuneACCESS and kept in-frame rearrangements with V and J called. Such tables lack part of the clones; where checked against another copy, unresolved V genes explain under half of the gap, and the rest is unexplained. From that table come the V and J calls and clone size; the DNA was used to work out D and trimming. This sample has 450,000 to 500,000 clones in its table, and 81% of those were observed once. The ten largest account for roughly 12% of the sample.

V ends up 7 bases short and J 6 bases short, with an unmatched junction base count of 18. The germline V gene specifies LGHNA as CDR1 and YNFKEQ as CDR2. From its cysteine to its phenylalanine, the CDR3 spans 18 amino acids. The retained sequence is limited to the CDR3, 54 bases, with the frame set at the first base. The receptor was derived from a woman aged 40-49 years in good health. Some clones in this sample may be carry-over from other donors' samples. In this chain, TRBV4-2 is recombined with TRBJ2-2, with 9 bases matching TRBD2. Sample: PBMCs. The DNA reads as follows: TGTGCCAGCAACCCGGGACTAGCAAGTTTGGTTGAGCCCGGGGAGCTGTTTTTT. It translates to CASNPGLASLVEPGELFF.